Sequencing of this T cell receptor beta chain was carried out in a study of cytomegalovirus exposure and HLA in healthy donors. The PCR contained 60 Vbeta and 13 Jbeta primers. Clones were read by immunoSEQ multiplex PCR, and TCRdb kept only the in-frame ones, dropping some. The table records roughly 190,000 clones, about 77% of them present only once. The germline gives CDR1 GTSNPN, CDR2 SVGIG (reference sequence). With 3 bases removed from V and 4 bases from J, the gap between germline ends came to 18 bases. The CDR3 loop spans 15 amino acids. Material: PBMCs. The clonotype originates from a female donor in good health and CMV-seronegative. This chain uses TRBV30 with TRBJ1-2, with D tentatively TRBD1 (6 bases). In DNA form, the CDR3 reads TGTGCCTGGAGCAAAAGGGGGTTGGGCAGCTATGGCTACACCTTC. As protein: CAWSKRGLGSYGYTF.